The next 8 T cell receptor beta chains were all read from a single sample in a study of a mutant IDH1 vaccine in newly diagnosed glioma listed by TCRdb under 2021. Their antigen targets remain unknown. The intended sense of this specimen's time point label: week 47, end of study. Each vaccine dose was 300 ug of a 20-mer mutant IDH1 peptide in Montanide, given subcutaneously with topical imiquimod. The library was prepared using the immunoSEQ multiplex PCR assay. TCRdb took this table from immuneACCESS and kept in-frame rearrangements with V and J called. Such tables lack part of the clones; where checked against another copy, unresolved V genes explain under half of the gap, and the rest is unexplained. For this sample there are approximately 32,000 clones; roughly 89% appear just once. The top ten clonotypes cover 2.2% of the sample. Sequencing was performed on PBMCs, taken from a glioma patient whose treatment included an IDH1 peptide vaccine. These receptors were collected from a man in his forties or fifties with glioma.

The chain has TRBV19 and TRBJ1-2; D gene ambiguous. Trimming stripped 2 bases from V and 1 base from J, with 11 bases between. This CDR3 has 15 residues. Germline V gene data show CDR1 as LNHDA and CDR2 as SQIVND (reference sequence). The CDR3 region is CASSISNNGNYGYTF. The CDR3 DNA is TGTGCCAGTAGTATAAGTAACAACGGTAACTATGGCTACACCTTC.

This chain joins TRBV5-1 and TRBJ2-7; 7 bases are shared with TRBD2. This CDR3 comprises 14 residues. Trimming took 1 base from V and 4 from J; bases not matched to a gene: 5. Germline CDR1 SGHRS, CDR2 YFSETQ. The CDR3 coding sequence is TGCGCCAGCAGCTTGTTTGGGGAGGGGTACGAGCAGTACGTC. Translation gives CASSLFGEGYEQYV.

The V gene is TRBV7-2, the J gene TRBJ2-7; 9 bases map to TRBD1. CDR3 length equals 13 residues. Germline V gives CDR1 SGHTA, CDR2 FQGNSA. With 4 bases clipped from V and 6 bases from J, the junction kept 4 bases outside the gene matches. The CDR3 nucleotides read TGTGCCAGCAGCTCTACAGGGGGCGGCGAGCAGTACTTC. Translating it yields CASSSTGGGEQYF.

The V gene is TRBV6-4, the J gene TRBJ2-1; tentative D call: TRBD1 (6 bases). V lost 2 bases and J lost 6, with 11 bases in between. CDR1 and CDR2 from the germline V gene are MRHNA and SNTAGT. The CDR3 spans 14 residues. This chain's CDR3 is CASSDDTGSNEQFF. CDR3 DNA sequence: TGTGCCAGCAGTGACGATACAGGGAGCAATGAGCAGTTCTTC.

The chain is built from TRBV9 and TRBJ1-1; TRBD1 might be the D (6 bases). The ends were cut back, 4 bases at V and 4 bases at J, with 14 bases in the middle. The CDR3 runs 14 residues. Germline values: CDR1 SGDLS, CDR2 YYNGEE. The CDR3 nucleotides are TGTGCCAGCAGCACCGGAGGGGGGGCCACTGAAGCTTTCTTT. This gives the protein CASSTGGGATEAFF.

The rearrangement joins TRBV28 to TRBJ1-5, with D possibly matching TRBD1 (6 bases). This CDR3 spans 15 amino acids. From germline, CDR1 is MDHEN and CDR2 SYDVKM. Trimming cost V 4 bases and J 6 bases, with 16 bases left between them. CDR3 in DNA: TGTGCCAGCAGTTCCAGGGGAGGTGGACGTCAGCCCCAGCATTTT. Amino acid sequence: CASSSRGGGRQPQHF. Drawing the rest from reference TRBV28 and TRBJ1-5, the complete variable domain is DVKVTQSSRYLVKRTGEKVFLECVQDMDHENMFWYRQDPGLGLRLIYFSYDVKMKEKGDIPEGYSVSREKKERFSLILESASTNQTSMYLCASSSRGGGRQPQHFGDGTRLSIL.

In DNA form, the CDR3 reads TGTGCCAGCAGCCCCTCGAGCTCCTACGAGCAGTACGTC. This gives the protein CASSPSSSYEQYV. This rearrangement joins TRBV7-9 to TRBJ2-7, with unresolved D. This CDR3 region has 13 residues. The germline CDR1 and CDR2 sequences are SEHNR and FQNEAQ (reference sequence). V was shortened by 5 bases and J by 0 bases, with 8 bases between the two germline ends.

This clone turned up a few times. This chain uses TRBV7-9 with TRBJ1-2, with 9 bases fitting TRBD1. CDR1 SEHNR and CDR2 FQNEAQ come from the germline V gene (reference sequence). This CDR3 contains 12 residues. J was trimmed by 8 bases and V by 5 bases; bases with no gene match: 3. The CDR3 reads CASSRTGVGYTF. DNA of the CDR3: TGTGCCAGCAGCAGGACAGGGGTAGGCTACACCTTC.